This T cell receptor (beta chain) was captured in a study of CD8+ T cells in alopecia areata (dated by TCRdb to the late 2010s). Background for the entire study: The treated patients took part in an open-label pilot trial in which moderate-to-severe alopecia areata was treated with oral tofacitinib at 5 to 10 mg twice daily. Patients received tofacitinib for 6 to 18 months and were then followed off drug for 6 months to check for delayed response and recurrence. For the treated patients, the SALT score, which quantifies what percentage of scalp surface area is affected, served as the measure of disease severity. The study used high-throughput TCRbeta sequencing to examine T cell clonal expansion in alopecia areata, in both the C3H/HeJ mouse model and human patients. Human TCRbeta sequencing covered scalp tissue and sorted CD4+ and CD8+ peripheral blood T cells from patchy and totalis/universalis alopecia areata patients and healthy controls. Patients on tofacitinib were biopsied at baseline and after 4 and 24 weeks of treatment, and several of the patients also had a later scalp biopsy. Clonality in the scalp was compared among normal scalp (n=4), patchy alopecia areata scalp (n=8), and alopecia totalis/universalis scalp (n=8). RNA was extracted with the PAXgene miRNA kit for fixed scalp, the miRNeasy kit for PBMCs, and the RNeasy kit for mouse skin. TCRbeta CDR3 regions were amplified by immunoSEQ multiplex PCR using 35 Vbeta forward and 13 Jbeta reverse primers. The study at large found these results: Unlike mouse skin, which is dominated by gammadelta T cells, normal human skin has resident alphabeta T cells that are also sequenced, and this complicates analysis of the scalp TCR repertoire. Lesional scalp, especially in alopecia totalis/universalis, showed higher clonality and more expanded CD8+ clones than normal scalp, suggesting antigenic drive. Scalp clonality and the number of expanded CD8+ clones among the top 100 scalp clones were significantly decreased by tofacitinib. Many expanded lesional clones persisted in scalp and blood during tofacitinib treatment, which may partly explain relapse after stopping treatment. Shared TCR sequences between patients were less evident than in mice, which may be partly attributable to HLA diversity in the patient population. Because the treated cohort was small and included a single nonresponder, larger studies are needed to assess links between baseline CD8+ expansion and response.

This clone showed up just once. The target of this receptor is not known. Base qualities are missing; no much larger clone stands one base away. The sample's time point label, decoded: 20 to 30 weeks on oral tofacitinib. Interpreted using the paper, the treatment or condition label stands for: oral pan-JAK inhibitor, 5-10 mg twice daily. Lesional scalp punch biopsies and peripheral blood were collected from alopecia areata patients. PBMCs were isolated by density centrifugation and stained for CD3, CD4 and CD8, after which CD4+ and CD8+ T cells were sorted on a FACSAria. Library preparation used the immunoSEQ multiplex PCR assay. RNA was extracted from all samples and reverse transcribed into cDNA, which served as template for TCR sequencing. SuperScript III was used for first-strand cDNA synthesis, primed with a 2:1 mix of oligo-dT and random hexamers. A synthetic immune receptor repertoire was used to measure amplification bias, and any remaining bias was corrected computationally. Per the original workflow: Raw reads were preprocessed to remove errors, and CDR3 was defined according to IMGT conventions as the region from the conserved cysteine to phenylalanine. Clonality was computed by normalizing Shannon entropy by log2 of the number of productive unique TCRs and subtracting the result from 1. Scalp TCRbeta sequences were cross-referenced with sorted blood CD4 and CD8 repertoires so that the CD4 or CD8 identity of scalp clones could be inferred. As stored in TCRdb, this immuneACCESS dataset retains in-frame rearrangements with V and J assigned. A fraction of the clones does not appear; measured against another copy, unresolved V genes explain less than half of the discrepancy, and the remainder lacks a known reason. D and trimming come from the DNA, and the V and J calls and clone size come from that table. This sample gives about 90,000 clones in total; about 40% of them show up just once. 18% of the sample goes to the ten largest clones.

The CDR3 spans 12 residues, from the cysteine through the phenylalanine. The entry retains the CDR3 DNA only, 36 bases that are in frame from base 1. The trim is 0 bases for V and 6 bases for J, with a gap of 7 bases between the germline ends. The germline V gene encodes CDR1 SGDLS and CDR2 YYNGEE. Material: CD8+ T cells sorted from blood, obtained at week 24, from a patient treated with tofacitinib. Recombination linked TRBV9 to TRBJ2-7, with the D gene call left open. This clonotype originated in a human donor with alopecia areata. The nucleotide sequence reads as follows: TGTGCCAGCAGCGTAGGGGTCGGCGAGCAGTACTTC. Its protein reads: CASSVGVGEQYF.